This entry concerns a single T cell receptor (beta chain). The clone's antigen remains unknown. No much larger clone is present one base from it, and per-base qualities are unavailable. Receptors were amplified or captured by RACE. This sample was sequenced with a NextSeq 500. During library preparation, unique molecular identifiers were attached to individual cDNA molecules so that TCRs could be counted in a quantitative, reproducible way. From each blood RNA sample, both TCR alpha and TCR beta chains were sequenced. On the study's bioinformatics: The median number of TCRs per sample was 95,638, ranging from 23,224 to 690,600. V, J and CDR3 annotation of the TCR reads was carried out using the Decombinator software suite. To make PS versus PT1 abundance plots, every sample was subsampled to the same number of TCRs (28,000). Expanded TCRs were defined as absent before sensitization and observed at least eight times at the 2-week time point. TCRdb reanalyzed the raw reads on its own, using fastp at Q25 for trimming and MiXCR for clone calling, and kept in-frame beta chains. Each CDR3 protein gets just one entry, which takes the most common genes and DNA from the rows behind it. Clone size and V and J calls follow TCRdb, not the original study. Recorded for this sample are some 120,000 distinct CDR3 sequences; roughly an eighth of them occurred a single time. The biggest ten clones account for about 1.4% of the sample.

At the junction V is shortened by 8 bases and J by 2 bases, with 13 bases in between. The CDR1 and CDR2 encoded by the germline V gene (reference sequence) are LNHNV and YYDKDF. There are 13 amino acids in the CDR3, from cysteine to phenylalanine inclusive. CDR3 DNA only is kept here, 39 bases in frame from base 1. This sample is part of a study of human T cells and chemical hapten exposure (dated by TCRdb to the early 2020s). Study-level background: For sensitization, 2% DPC in acetone was applied to a 2 cm by 2 cm area of upper inner arm skin. Patients additionally received weekly therapeutic DPC doses to the scalp throughout the roughly 25-week study period. Blood samples were taken from patients before sensitization (week 0) and then at 2, 6 and about 24 weeks after DPC sensitization. The patient cohort, mostly female, included alopecia areata with under or over 50% scalp involvement, alopecia totalis and alopecia universalis. This study followed changes in the peripheral blood TCR repertoire in vivo during primary and secondary sensitization of alopecia patients to the hapten diphenylcyclopropenone (DPC). For TCR sequencing, blood came from 25 to 35 alopecia patients at anywhere from one to four time points (pre-sensitization, 2, 6 and 24 weeks). Patch testing on the upper back used Finn chambers containing 0.01% DPC, with scoring done after 6 days according to International Contact Dermatitis Research Group standards. Libraries were combined into a pool for sequencing, and differences in TCR yield between samples came mainly from small differences in library volumes within the pool. Paper-wide results and their limitations: DPC sensitization did not change how many TCRs were above 1 in 1000 frequency, and no evidence was found of alterations in global repertoire structure. Because every patient had alopecia, a presumed autoimmune disease, the patients' immune response might differ from that of healthy individuals. Patch test score correlated positively with the number of PT1 expanded TCRs, reaching significance at thresholds 8, 16 and 32 but not at 4. Significantly more large CDR3 similarity clusters were formed by expanded TCRs than by pre-sensitization or healthy control sets, consistent with antigen-driven responses. Repeated subsampling changed both the strength of the expansion versus patch-test correlation and the threshold at which the correlation became significant.

This sample's time point label indicates: patch test 1, 2 weeks after DPC sensitization. The sample's treatment or condition label, decoded: therapeutic diphenylcyclopropenone sensitization with weekly scalp DPC. At each patch-test visit, blood was drawn before the patch test was applied. Patients were considered eligible if aged 18 to 70, diagnosed with alopecia and deemed suitable for DPC therapy, and patients were excluded if pregnant. Total RNA was extracted from unfractionated whole blood collected in Tempus Blood RNA tubes. Here the sequenced sample was whole blood, taken in connection with sensitization to the hapten diphenylcyclopropenone (DPC). This clonotype originated in a woman between 45 and 60 years old with alopecia areata. Some clones in this sample may be carry-over from other donors' samples. The chain uses TRBV15 and TRBJ2-7, with the D gene not clear enough to name. The CDR3 corresponds to CATGVSTTYEQYF. The nucleotide sequence is TGTGCCACCGGCGTATCCACTACCTACGAGCAGTACTTC.